This T cell receptor (beta chain) is from a study of T cell responses to AZD1222 COVID-19 vaccine. Study conclusions and caveats: It should be noted that donors were predominantly white British and more often female, and clonal diversity was possibly underestimated.

Only in-frame clones appear in the TCRdb table, and some are missing; sequencing was by immunoSEQ multiplex PCR. This sample yields about 130,000 clones, of which roughly 93% are seen a single time; 6% to 7% belongs to the top ten. This clone was counted once. Antigen unknown. V lost 3 bases to trimming and J lost 2 bases, with 8 bases between them. The CDR3 consists of 15 residues. Germline V CDR1 and CDR2: LNHDA, SQIVND (reference sequence). The sample was peripheral blood, taken 28 days after the second AZD1222 dose. The chain is built from TRBV19 and TRBJ2-6; D is undetermined. The receptor's source is an adult who received the AZD1222 COVID-19 vaccine. The CDR3 protein is CASSIPPPGANVLTF. CDR3 bases: TGTGCCAGTAGTATTCCCCCCCCTGGGGCCAACGTCCTGACTTTC.